This passage covers 27 T cell receptor beta chains from one sample sequenced in a study of control samples from healthy donors and cancer patients. The protocol was immunoSEQ multiplex PCR, while the TCRdb copy is restricted to in-frame clones and leaves out a portion. The data contain roughly 120,000 clones, less than 95% of them seen just once; the ten biggest clones take up approximately 4%. Input material: blood. These receptors came from a man aged 30-40 years in good health.

CDR3 region: CASSQGSWDEQFF. Here the CDR3 DNA reads TGTGCCAGCAGCCAAGGTAGCTGGGATGAGCAGTTCTTC. The rearrangement links TRBV4-2 to TRBJ2-1; D remains unclear. Germline CDR1 LGHNA, CDR2 YNFKEQ. Trimming shortened V by 1 base and J by 8 bases, and 9 bases separated the two germline ends. This CDR3 has 13 amino acids.

The chain is built from TRBV10-3 and TRBJ2-7; TRBD2 agrees at 7 bases. This CDR3 is 13 amino acids long. The germline V gene has CDR1 ENHRY and CDR2 SYGVKD. J gave up 3 bases and V 4 bases, and 3 bases lay outside the gene matches. CDR3 bases: TGTGCCATCAGTGGCAGGGACTACTACGAGCAGTACTTC. Protein product: CAISGRDYYEQYF.

The chain joins TRBV6-6 to TRBJ2-7; D ambiguous. CDR1 and CDR2 (germline): MNHNY, SVGAGI (reference sequence). This CDR3 is built from 12 residues. Trimming took 2 bases from V and 4 from J, leaving 6 bases between them. CDR3 sequence reads: CASSYERYEQYF. CDR3 bases: TGTGCCAGCAGTTACGAAAGGTACGAGCAGTACTTC.

This chain links TRBV5-4 with TRBJ2-7, with 9 bases identical to TRBD2. This CDR3 contains 15 residues. The trim removed 1 base at V and 6 bases at J, leaving 8 bases unmatched. Germline V gene sequence: CDR1 SGHNT, CDR2 YYREEE (reference sequence). The DNA of the CDR3 is TGTGCCAGCAGCTTGACATCGGGACTAGCCGGCGAGCAGTACTTC. Residues: CASSLTSGLAGEQYF.

This sequence joins TRBV28 and TRBJ1-1, with 7 bases that match TRBD1. CDR1 is MDHEN, CDR2 SYDVKM, per germline. The CDR3 contains 15 residues. Unmatched junction bases numbered 6, after V lost 5 bases and J lost 0 bases. The CDR3 here is CASSTGTAMNTEAFF. Written as DNA, the CDR3 is TGTGCCAGCAGTACCGGGACAGCCATGAACACTGAAGCTTTCTTT.

The chain carries TRBV6-2 or TRBV6-3 and TRBJ1-1, with D hard to call. V was shortened by 2 bases and J by 0 bases, with 4 bases between the two germline ends. The V gene's germline CDR1 is MNHEY and CDR2 SVGEGT. This CDR3 is built from 13 residues. The CDR3 loop is CASSYRVNTEAFF. The CDR3 DNA follows: TGTGCCAGCAGTTACAGGGTGAACACTGAAGCTTTCTTT.

The CDR3 loop reads CASSPTSTDTQYF. CDR3 bases: TGTGCCAGCAGCCCGACTAGTACCGATACGCAGTATTTT. The chain links TRBV7-9 to TRBJ2-3, with TRBD2 as a possible D gene (6 bases). V gave up 5 bases and J gave up 6 bases, with 12 bases separating them. CDR3 size: 13 residues. Germline V CDR1 and CDR2: SEHNR, FQNEAQ (reference sequence).

The chain employs TRBV6-5 and TRBJ1-2; 7 nucleotides agree with TRBD1. CDR1 is MNHEY and CDR2 is SVGAGI in the germline V gene. This CDR3 region has 14 residues. V lost 2 bases to trimming and J lost 5 bases; unmatched junction nucleotides: 5. CDR3 region: CASSYDRAPYGYTF. CDR3 nucleotide sequence: TGTGCCAGCAGTTACGACAGGGCGCCTTATGGCTACACCTTC.

The rearrangement links TRBV19 to TRBJ1-4; 8 bases are a match to TRBD1. In germline, CDR1 is LNHDA, CDR2 SQIVND (reference sequence). The CDR3 runs 14 residues. V trimming: 10 bases; J trimming: 6 bases; junction bases outside the gene matches: 10. The CDR3 bases are TGTGCCACCCACCAGGGGGCGGTGGATGAAAAACTGTTTTTT. Translating gives CATHQGAVDEKLFF.

The gene calls are TRBV11-2 and TRBJ2-1; D remains unclear. Germline V CDR1 and CDR2: SGHAT, FQNNGV. V was clipped by 1 base and J by 5 bases, with 12 bases between them. The length of the CDR3 is 15 residues. The CDR3 sequence is CASSLVALENNEQFF. The CDR3 DNA sequence: TGTGCCAGCAGCTTAGTGGCGTTGGAGAACAATGAGCAGTTCTTC. The variable domain in full, completed from reference TRBV11-2 and TRBJ2-1, reads EAGVAQSPRYKIIEKRQSVAFWCNPISGHATLYWYQQILGQGPKLLIQFQNNGVVDDSQLPKDRFSAERLKGVDSTLKIQPAKLEDSAVYLCASSLVALENNEQFFGPGTRLTVL.

The V and J genes are TRBV7-2 and TRBJ2-7; 9 nucleotides align to TRBD1. Germline lookup yields CDR1 SGHTA and CDR2 FQGNSA. V lost 1 base to trimming and J lost 2 bases; unmatched junction nucleotides: 0. This CDR3 comprises 14 residues. The CDR3 spells CASSLGQGAYEQYF. CDR3 DNA sequence: TGTGCCAGCAGCTTAGGACAGGGGGCCTACGAGCAGTACTTC.

This chain joins TRBV11-2 and TRBJ1-1; D is undetermined. From germline, CDR1 is SGHAT and CDR2 FQNNGV. This CDR3 spans 18 amino acids. The V end was cut by 4 bases, the J end by 0 bases, with 21 bases between. CDR3 sequence (DNA): TGTGCCAGCAGCTCTCCCAGGAAGGGTCTGATCATGAACACTGAAGCTTTCTTT. Its protein is CASSSPRKGLIMNTEAFF.

V is TRBV5-1 and J is TRBJ1-1; a possible D gene is TRBD1 (6 bases). V lost 3 bases and J 5 bases, leaving 14 bases between the germline ends. The CDR3 totals 14 residues. Germline values: CDR1 SGHRS, CDR2 YFSETQ. This chain's CDR3 is CASSSNDRRTEAFF. For the CDR3, the DNA is TGCGCCAGCAGCTCAAACGACAGGCGGACTGAAGCTTTCTTT.

This chain uses TRBV5-4 with TRBJ2-5, with D uncertain. V gave up 2 bases and J gave up 2 bases, with 4 bases separating them. This CDR3 region has 12 residues. Germline V CDR1 and CDR2: SGHNT, YYREEE (reference sequence). The CDR3 nucleotides read TGTGCCAGCAGCTTTATACAAGAGACCCAGTACTTC. Translating gives CASSFIQETQYF.

V usage is TRBV5-1 and J usage is TRBJ1-1, with unresolved D. Germline V gene sequence: CDR1 SGHRS, CDR2 YFSETQ. With 0 bases removed from V and 4 bases from J, the gap between germline ends came to 13 bases. The CDR3 is 15 amino acids. CDR3 loop: CASSLVAARGTEAFF. The CDR3 DNA reads as TGCGCCAGCAGCTTGGTGGCAGCCCGAGGCACTGAAGCTTTCTTT.

CDR3 region: CAWAGGGSGANVLTF. The CDR3 DNA sequence: TGTGCCTGGGCCGGGGGGGGCTCTGGGGCCAACGTCCTGACTTTC. The chain is built from TRBV30 and TRBJ2-6, with 8 bases matching TRBD2. This CDR3 has 15 residues. With V trimmed by 5 bases and J by 0 bases, 3 bases remained unmatched. CDR1 and CDR2 from the germline V gene are GTSNPN and SVGIG (reference sequence).

The chain is built from TRBV18 and TRBJ2-1; D remains unclear. V dropped 3 bases and J dropped 2 bases, with 11 bases sitting between them. The germline CDR1 and CDR2 sequences are KGHSH and LQKENI. The CDR3 has 15 residues. The CDR3 DNA reads TGTGCCAGCTCACCTAAAGGGCTGACCTACAATGAGCAGTTCTTC. It specifies CASSPKGLTYNEQFF.

CDR3 region: CASRAGTANEKLFF. The CDR3 DNA reads as TGTGCCAGCAGGGCCGGGACAGCTAATGAAAAACTGTTTTTT. The J gene is TRBJ1-4, the V gene TRBV2, with 7 bases fitting TRBD1. CDR3 length: 14 residues. J lost 3 bases, V lost 6 bases, and 4 bases had no gene match. CDR1 is SNHLY and CDR2 is FYNNEI in the germline V gene.

The chain couples TRBV24-1 to TRBJ2-7; D remains ambiguous. Germline-derived CDR1 and CDR2 are KGHDR and SFDVKD. CDR3 size: 13 residues. V shed 5 bases and J shed 1 base, with 8 bases lying between them. The DNA for the CDR3 is TGTGCCACCAGTGGGTCAGAGTCCTACGAGCAGTACTTC. Protein sequence: CATSGSESYEQYF.

The gene calls are TRBV6-5 and TRBJ2-3; the D call may be TRBD1 or TRBD2 (7 bases each). V was trimmed by 0 bases and J by 5 bases, leaving 9 bases between them. CDR3 size: 14 residues. Germline V CDR1 and CDR2: MNHEY, SVGAGI. The CDR3 spells CASSYSRGGDTQYF. CDR3 nucleotide sequence: TGTGCCAGCAGTTACTCCAGGGGGGGAGATACGCAGTATTTT.

The rearrangement joins TRBV14 to TRBJ2-3, with 12 bases identical to TRBD2. The V segment lost 5 bases and the J segment 4 bases; nucleotides outside the gene matches: 7. The CDR3 totals 16 residues. The germline V gene encodes CDR1 SGHDN and CDR2 FVKESK. The CDR3 DNA reads TGTGCCAGCAGCTCTGGACTAGCGGGGTGGGCAGATACGCAGTATTTT. It specifies CASSSGLAGWADTQYF.

The V and J genes are TRBV11-3 and TRBJ2-2; D uncertain. Deletions cut 4 bases from V and 0 bases from J, with 6 bases between. The CDR3 is 14 residues long. The germline V gene has CDR1 SGHNT and CDR2 YENEEA. The CDR3 DNA follows: TGTGCCAGCAGCTCCTTCGCGAACACCGGGGAGCTGTTTTTT. Its protein product is CASSSFANTGELFF.

This chain links TRBV10-3 with TRBJ2-3; D may be TRBD2 (6 bases). Germline CDR1 ENHRY, CDR2 SYGVKD. This CDR3 is built from 16 residues. Trimming pared 4 bases from V and 2 bases from J, leaving 16 bases between. CDR3 bases: TGTGCCATCAGTGCAGGACCGGGACTCTTCACAGATACGCAGTATTTT. Amino acid sequence: CAISAGPGLFTDTQYF.

The CDR3 loop reads CASSLDRNSYEQYF. Written as DNA, the CDR3 is TGTGCCAGCAGTTTAGACAGGAACTCCTACGAGCAGTACTTC. V usage is TRBV27 and J usage is TRBJ2-7; tentatively, D is TRBD1 (6 bases). Germline V CDR1 and CDR2: MNHEY, SMNVEV (reference sequence). The CDR3 loop spans 14 amino acids. V was shortened by 2 bases and J by 0 bases, with 8 bases between the two germline ends.

The rearrangement joins TRBV2 to TRBJ2-1, with D uncertain. Trimming shortened V by 8 bases and J by 6 bases, and 11 bases separated the two germline ends. The germline CDR1 and CDR2 sequences are SNHLY and FYNNEI. This CDR3 spans 12 amino acids. CDR3 nucleotide sequence: TGTGCCAGCTTTCAGTGGGGCAATGAGCAGTTCTTC. Translated: CASFQWGNEQFF.

This chain joins TRBV2 and TRBJ2-1; 14 nucleotides match TRBD2. Germline V gives CDR1 SNHLY, CDR2 FYNNEI. CDR3 length equals 17 residues. Losses at the gene ends were 5 bases for V and 7 bases for J; bases not matched to a gene: 10. The CDR3 sequence: CASSRRGLAGGKNEQFF. The CDR3 DNA reads as TGTGCCAGCAGTAGAAGAGGACTAGCGGGGGGTAAGAATGAGCAGTTCTTC.

V gene TRBV2 combines with J gene TRBJ1-5; D uncertain. The CDR3 consists of 14 residues. CDR1 is SNHLY, CDR2 FYNNEI, per germline. Between the trimmed V and J ends, which lost 0 bases and 1 base, there was a span of 4 bases. The CDR3 DNA reads TGTGCCAGCAGTGAAGCTTCCAGCAATCAGCCCCAGCATTTT. Encoded protein: CASSEASSNQPQHF.